This T cell receptor beta chain is from a study of blood T cells in healthy people across ages. CDR3 length: 15 amino acids. Trimming removed 2 bases from V and 1 base from J, with 11 bases in between. Primers used in a second PCR of roughly 7 to 12 cycles were a sample-barcoded 5' primer and a J-beta primer mix. TCRdb called the 5' RACE reads again in MiXCR, with one record for every CDR3 protein. The repertoire has more than 750,000 distinct CDR3 sequences, about 28% of them found once; the top ten carry 9.5% to 13%. The table lists this clonotype with a count of one. This sample was also put to use in a study of T cells of mothers and their children.

Sequenced: blood. V and J are TRBV12-3 or TRBV12-4 and TRBJ1-1; no definite D call. The sequence derives from a woman aged 40 to 50 in good health. CDR3 protein: CASSLMSGENTEAFF. CDR3 in DNA: TGTGCCAGCAGTTTAATGTCTGGAGAGAACACTGAAGCTTTCTTT.